The sequence of this T cell receptor (beta chain) was determined in a study of T cell clones after liver transplantation. For the study at large: A pre-transplant mixed lymphocyte reaction with TCRbeta sequencing defined graft-donor-reactive clones followed in post-transplant blood. Study-wide findings and caveats: Post-transplant, graft-donor-reactive CD4 TCRbeta sequences in blood dropped significantly in most of the 8 subjects.

Proliferating CFSE-low MLR cells were sequenced to define alloreactive TCRbeta sequences. Pre-transplant recipient cells met graft donor PBMCs, splenocytes, lymph-node cells, or third-party PBMCs. Clones were sequenced by immunoSEQ multiplex PCR, and TCRdb holds only the in-frame ones, with some missing. This table has some 5,900 clones, about 32% appearing once. The J segment lost 2 bases and the V segment lost 0 bases, leaving 2 bases of the junction unmatched. The CDR3 is 16 residues long. The germline gives CDR1 SGDLS, CDR2 YYNGEE. About this clone: Its antigen is still unknown.

The J gene is TRBJ2-4, the V gene TRBV9; TRBD1 agrees at 10 bases. The sequenced sample was CD4+ T cells from cultured PBMCs. This clonotype was obtained from a human patient who received a liver transplant. Some of the T cells may derive from the graft donor. For the CDR3, the DNA is TGTGCCAGCAGCGTAGGGACAGGGGGATCCAAAAACATTCAGTACTTC. Its translation: CASSVGTGGSKNIQYF.